The 28 T cell receptor beta chains reported below all come from one sample, sequenced in a study of post-analysis software for immune sequencing data. Antigens of these TCRs are unknown. TCR beta cDNA libraries had unique molecular identifiers. TCRdb recomputed calls from the PCR reads with MiXCR, one row per CDR3 protein. The sample lists more than 500,000 distinct CDR3 sequences; 34% were seen once. General observations from the study: About 5 TRBV segments were more frequent in patients than controls; TRBV5-6, TRBV5-1 and TRBV20-1 belonged to this group.

The specimen sequenced was blood. The receptors originated from a girl aged 2 to 17 with multiple sclerosis.

The chain uses TRBV6-2 or TRBV6-3 and TRBJ1-5; D gene uncertain. V shed 4 bases and J shed 3 bases, with 10 bases lying between them. This CDR3 is 14 amino acids long. Germline CDR1 is MNHEY and CDR2 is SVGEGT. Here the CDR3 DNA reads TGTGCCAGCAGTTCGCAGGTCCTCAATCAGCCCCAGCATTTT. Translated, it gives CASSSQVLNQPQHF.

Only a few counts were recorded for this clonotype. The genes are TRBV20-1 and TRBJ2-5; TRBD2 matches at 10 bases. Germline CDR1 reads DFQATT; CDR2 reads SNEGSKA (reference sequence). V lost 6 bases and J lost 11; bases outside the gene matches: 12. The CDR3 is made up of 13 amino acids. The CDR3 reads CSAPTSGWGPQYF. CDR3 DNA sequence: TGCAGTGCCCCGACTAGCGGGTGGGGGCCGCAGTACTTC.

A note on this clonotype: A much larger clone sits a single nucleotide away, making a read error possible. The chain combines TRBV11-3 with TRBJ2-1, with 13 bases identical to TRBD2. Looked up from germline, CDR1 is SGHNT and CDR2 is YENEEA. The CDR3 contains 14 residues. V was clipped by 5 bases and J by 7 bases; unmatched bases: 2. Here the CDR3 DNA reads TGTGCCAGCAGCCCGGGACTAGCGGGGAATGAGCAGTTCTTC. Amino acid sequence: CASSPGLAGNEQFF. Full variable domain (missing parts from reference TRBV11-3 and TRBJ2-1): EAGVVQSPRYKIIEKKQPVAFWCNPISGHNTLYWYLQNLGQGPELLIRYENEEAVDDSQLPKDRFSAERLKGVDSTLKIQPAELGDSAVYLCASSPGLAGNEQFFGPGTRLTVL.

J is TRBJ2-1 and V is TRBV15, with a tentative D call TRBD1 (6 bases). The J call may be in error: the DNA end matches TRBJ2-7 better. The CDR3 has 17 amino acids. Looked up from germline, CDR1 is LNHNV and CDR2 is YYDKDF (reference sequence). The CDR3 spells CATSRDSGRGSYNEQYF. Written as DNA, the CDR3 is TGTGCCACCAGCAGAGATTCCGGCAGGGGCTCCTACAATGAGCAGTACTTC.

The V gene is TRBV20-1, the J gene TRBJ1-2, with a weak D call TRBD1 (5 bases). Trimming pared 5 bases from V and 4 bases from J, leaving 11 bases between. The CDR3 is 12 amino acids. From germline, CDR1 is DFQATT and CDR2 SNEGSKA (reference sequence). This chain's CDR3 is CSAPGSVYGYTF. DNA for the CDR3: TGCAGTGCTCCAGGGTCGGTCTATGGCTACACCTTC.

This clonotype was counted only a few times. Its ends do not fully match the called genes, so a read error is possible. The chain combines TRBV12-3 or TRBV12-4 with TRBJ2-3, with D hard to call. This CDR3 comprises 14 residues. The CDR3 DNA is TGTGCCAGCAGTCCCAGAGTGACAACAGATATGCAGTATTTT. Residues: CASSPRVTTDMQYF.

The chain recombines TRBV4-1 with TRBJ2-3; D possibly corresponds to TRBD2 (6 bases). Germline CDR1 reads MGHRA; CDR2 reads YSYEKL. The CDR3 has 16 residues. V lost 4 bases to trimming and J lost 2 bases, with 16 bases between them. The CDR3 bases are TGCGCCAGCAGCCTGGAAGGTGGCGGGGTCACAGATACGCAGTATTTT. Its translation is CASSLEGGGVTDTQYF.

The chain carries TRBV7-2 and TRBJ2-3, with TRBD2 identical over 8 bases. This CDR3 is built from 14 residues. V gave up 3 bases and J gave up 4 bases; unmatched junction bases: 3. Germline CDR1 SGHTA, CDR2 FQGNSA. As DNA, the CDR3 is TGTGCCAGCAGCTTGGGACTAGATGCAGATACGCAGTATTTT. Its translation: CASSLGLDADTQYF.

The J gene is TRBJ2-7, the V gene TRBV20-1; 9 bases agree with TRBD1. Germline V CDR1 and CDR2: DFQATT, SNEGSKA (reference sequence). V lost 0 bases and J lost 5; bases outside the gene matches: 5. The CDR3 is made up of 14 amino acids. CDR3 DNA sequence: TGCAGTGCTAGAGAGCCGGGACAGGGTCACGAGCAGTACTTC. Its translation is CSAREPGQGHEQYF.

The chain recombines TRBV11-2 with TRBJ1-2; 7 nucleotides agree with TRBD1. Germline trimming cut 5 bases from V and 7 bases from J; bases unmatched to any gene: 7. The CDR3 loop spans 13 amino acids. Germline assignment: CDR1 SGHAT and CDR2 FQNNGV. The CDR3 nucleotides read TGTGCCAGCAGCATCGGACAGGCCGGTGGCTACACCTTC. Its protein is CASSIGQAGGYTF.

This clonotype showed up just once. The chain recombines TRBV3-1 with TRBJ2-7; D call uncertain. TRBJ2-5 matches the DNA end more closely, so the J call is doubtful. Looked up from germline, CDR1 is LGHDT and CDR2 is YNNKEL (reference sequence). This CDR3 contains 14 residues. CDR3 DNA: TGTGCCAGCAGCCAAGGATCCGGACAAGAGACCCAGTACTTC. Translation: CASSQGSGQETQYF.

This clonotype was seen only a few times. The rearrangement uses TRBV5-1 and TRBJ1-2; D remains unclear. The CDR3 loop spans 13 amino acids. The ends were cut back, 3 bases at V and 8 bases at J, with 14 bases in the middle. Germline CDR1 and CDR2: SGHRS and YFSETQ. CDR3 coding DNA: TGCGCCAGCAGCTCCCCATCGGGAGAGGGCTACACCTTC. Translated, it gives CASSSPSGEGYTF.

This clonotype turned up a few times. This sequence joins TRBV5-5 and TRBJ2-1; tentative D call: TRBD1 (6 bases). CDR3 length equals 16 residues. The V gene lost 0 bases and the J gene lost 3 bases, with 13 bases spanning the gap. CDR1 is SGHKS and CDR2 is YYEKEE in the germline V gene (reference sequence). CDR3 amino acids: CASSLARQGSYNEQFF. DNA for the CDR3: TGTGCCAGCAGCTTGGCTCGCCAGGGGAGCTACAATGAGCAGTTCTTC.

The CDR3 is CSASFLAGGPIADTQYF. CDR3 DNA: TGCAGTGCTAGTTTTCTAGCGGGGGGGCCAATCGCAGATACGCAGTATTTT. The chain is built from TRBV20-1 and TRBJ2-3, with TRBD2 matching 12 bases. Germline lookup yields CDR1 DFQATT and CDR2 SNEGSKA (reference sequence). The ends lost 3 bases at V and 4 bases at J; junction bases unmatched: 11. CDR3 length: 17 amino acids.

Of note for this clonotype: This clone may be a read error of a much larger clone one base away. This chain links TRBV6-5 with TRBJ2-5; a weak D match, TRBD1 (6 bases). This CDR3 comprises 13 residues. V was shortened by 5 bases and J by 5 bases, with 12 bases between the two germline ends. The V gene's germline CDR1 is MNHEY and CDR2 SVGAGI. In nucleotides, the CDR3 is TGTGCCAGCAGTAAACAGGGCACGGAGACCCAGTACTTC. Its translation: CASSKQGTETQYF.

V gene TRBV10-3 combines with J gene TRBJ2-3; the match to TRBD2 covers 8 bases. V dropped 9 bases and J dropped 2; count of bases not matched to a gene: 7. Germline values: CDR1 ENHRY, CDR2 SYGVKD. The CDR3 has 14 residues. The CDR3 reads CAMESGGATDTQYF. In DNA form, the CDR3 reads TGTGCCATGGAAAGCGGGGGAGCCACAGATACGCAGTATTTT.

The sample holds a few counts of this clonotype. The gene calls are TRBV5-1 and TRBJ2-7; D possibly corresponds to TRBD2 (7 bases). The germline V gene has CDR1 SGHRS and CDR2 YFSETQ. The CDR3 spans 15 residues. The V and J ends lost 4 bases and 4 bases respectively, with 18 bases between them. Here the CDR3 DNA reads TGCGCCAGCAGCCCAGGTCGGGGGGCGAAGTACGAGCAGTACTTC. The encoded protein is CASSPGRGAKYEQYF.

The chain combines TRBV9 with TRBJ1-2, with D possibly matching TRBD1 (5 bases). CDR1 is SGDLS, CDR2 YYNGEE, per germline. V was cut by 3 bases and J by 5 bases, with 14 bases left in between. This CDR3 spans 14 amino acids. CDR3 DNA sequence: TGTGCCAGCAGCGCCTCTGGGGCGAGTTATGGCTACACCTTC. Translated, it gives CASSASGASYGYTF.

This clonotype was found a few times. J is TRBJ2-5 and V is TRBV27; the D is unclear. Trimming shortened V by 6 bases and J by 1 base, and 9 bases separated the two germline ends. Germline V CDR1 and CDR2: MNHEY, SMNVEV (reference sequence). The CDR3 totals 13 residues. The CDR3 bases are TGTGCCAGCAGGCCCAGATTCCAAGAGACCCAGTACTTC. Its translation: CASRPRFQETQYF.

V and J are TRBV7-9 and TRBJ1-2, with D possibly being TRBD1 (5 bases). From germline, CDR1 is SEHNR and CDR2 FQNEAQ (reference sequence). The CDR3 extends over 15 amino acids. V lost 3 bases and J lost 3, with 14 bases in between. CDR3 sequence (DNA): TGTGCCAGCAGCTTGAGTTATGGGGCACACTATGGCTACACCTTC. As protein: CASSLSYGAHYGYTF.

This clonotype has a count of ten or more. The gene calls are TRBV18 and TRBJ2-5; no firm D call. The germline V gene has CDR1 KGHSH and CDR2 LQKENI. Trimming shortened V by 8 bases and J by 0 bases, and 7 bases separated the two germline ends. The CDR3 is 12 residues long. The chain's CDR3 is CASSRDQETQYF. The CDR3 DNA is TGTGCCAGCAGCCGGGACCAAGAGACCCAGTACTTC.

This clonotype has a handful of counts. The genes are TRBV4-1 and TRBJ1-2, with D possibly TRBD1 on 5 matching bases. Trimming removed 0 bases at V and 5 bases at J, with 16 bases between. CDR1 and CDR2 from the germline V gene are MGHRA and YSYEKL. The CDR3 is 16 residues long. The DNA of the CDR3 is TGCGCCAGCAGCCAAGATCAGAACAGGATGACATATGGCTACACCTTC. Translation: CASSQDQNRMTYGYTF.

This clonotype occurred many times. This chain joins TRBV11-3 and TRBJ2-3; a possible D gene is TRBD1 (6 bases). This CDR3 is 14 amino acids long. Trimming took 3 bases from V and 3 from J, leaving 10 bases between them. Germline loops: CDR1 SGHNT, CDR2 YENEEA. CDR3 sequence (DNA): TGTGCCAGCAGCTTGAGCAGGGGAACAGATACGCAGTATTTT. This translates into CASSLSRGTDTQYF.

There are many counts of this clonotype. V gene TRBV20-1 combines with J gene TRBJ2-5; no reliable D call. The CDR3 spans 14 residues. Germline CDR1 reads DFQATT; CDR2 reads SNEGSKA (reference sequence). V was clipped by 0 bases and J by 0 bases, with 8 bases between them. This CDR3 reads CSARDDKYQETQYF. The CDR3 DNA is TGCAGTGCTAGAGATGACAAGTACCAAGAGACCCAGTACTTC.

The chain couples TRBV29-1 to TRBJ2-3, with D possibly TRBD2 on 6 matching bases. In germline, CDR1 is SQVTM, CDR2 ANQGSEA. Trimming stripped 4 bases from V and 3 bases from J, with 20 bases between. CDR3 size: 16 residues. This CDR3 is CSVGGGGHVRTDTQYF. The CDR3 DNA is TGCAGCGTTGGTGGCGGAGGGCACGTAAGGACAGATACGCAGTATTTT.

The chain combines TRBV3-1 with TRBJ2-1, with 10 nucleotides matching TRBD1. The V gene's germline CDR1 is LGHDT and CDR2 YNNKEL (reference sequence). The CDR3 loop spans 17 amino acids. With 2 bases clipped from V and 4 bases from J, the junction kept 8 bases outside the gene matches. For the CDR3, the DNA is TGTGCCAGCAGCCAAAACTATGACAGGGGGCTATACAATGAGCAGTTCTTC. Translated, it gives CASSQNYDRGLYNEQFF.

The chain recombines TRBV11-3 with TRBJ2-3; TRBD1 matches at 8 bases. V lost 5 bases and J lost 4; bases outside the gene matches: 8. The CDR3 length is 15 residues. From germline, CDR1 is SGHNT and CDR2 YENEEA. The DNA for the CDR3 is TGTGCCAGCAGCCCAGGGGGCGGAAGCGCAGATACGCAGTATTTT. This gives the protein CASSPGGGSADTQYF.

The chain couples TRBV4-1 to TRBJ1-4, with D unclear. The germline gives CDR1 MGHRA, CDR2 YSYEKL. V lost 4 bases to trimming and J lost 8 bases, with 20 bases between them. The CDR3 runs 16 residues. The CDR3 DNA follows: TGCGCCAGCAGCCTTTTGATGCAGGAGGGAGGGGAAAAACTGTTTTTT. It translates to CASSLLMQEGGEKLFF.